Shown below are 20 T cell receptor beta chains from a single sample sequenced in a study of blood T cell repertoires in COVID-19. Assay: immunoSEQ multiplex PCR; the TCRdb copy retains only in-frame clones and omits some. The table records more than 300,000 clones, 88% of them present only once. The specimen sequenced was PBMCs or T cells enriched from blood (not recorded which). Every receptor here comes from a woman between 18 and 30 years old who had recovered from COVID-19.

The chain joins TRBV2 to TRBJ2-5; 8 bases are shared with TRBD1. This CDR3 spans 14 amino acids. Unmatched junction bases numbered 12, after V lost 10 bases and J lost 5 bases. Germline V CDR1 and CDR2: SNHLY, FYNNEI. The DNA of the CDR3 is TGTGCCACCCTGGAGGCGGACAGGGAGGAGACCCAGTACTTC. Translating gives CATLEADREETQYF.

The CDR3 region is CASSEVRSSARNEKLFF. CDR3 in DNA: TGTGCCAGCAGTGAGGTTCGATCGAGCGCCCGTAATGAAAAACTGTTTTTT. The rearrangement joins TRBV27 to TRBJ1-4; the D is unclear. Germline CDR1 MNHEY, CDR2 SMNVEV (reference sequence). CDR3 length equals 17 residues. Trimming removed 5 bases at V and 4 bases at J, with 20 bases between.

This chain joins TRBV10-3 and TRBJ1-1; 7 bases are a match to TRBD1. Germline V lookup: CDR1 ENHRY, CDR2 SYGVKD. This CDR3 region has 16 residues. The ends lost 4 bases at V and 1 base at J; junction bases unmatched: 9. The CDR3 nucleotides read TGTGCCATCAGTGTAACACCGGGACAGACGAACACTGAAGCTTTCTTT. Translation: CAISVTPGQTNTEAFF.

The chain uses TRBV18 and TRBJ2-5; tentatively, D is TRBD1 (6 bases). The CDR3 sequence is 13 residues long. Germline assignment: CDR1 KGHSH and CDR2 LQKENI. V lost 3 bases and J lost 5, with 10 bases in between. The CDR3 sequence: CASSPRQEETQYF. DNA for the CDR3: TGTGCCAGCTCACCGAGACAGGAGGAGACCCAGTACTTC.

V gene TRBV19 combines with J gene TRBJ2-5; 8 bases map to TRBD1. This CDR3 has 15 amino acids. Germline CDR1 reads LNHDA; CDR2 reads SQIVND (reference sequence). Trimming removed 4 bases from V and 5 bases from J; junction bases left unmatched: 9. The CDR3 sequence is CASSTDRDGIETQYF. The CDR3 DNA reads TGTGCCAGTAGTACGGACAGGGATGGAATCGAGACCCAGTACTTC.

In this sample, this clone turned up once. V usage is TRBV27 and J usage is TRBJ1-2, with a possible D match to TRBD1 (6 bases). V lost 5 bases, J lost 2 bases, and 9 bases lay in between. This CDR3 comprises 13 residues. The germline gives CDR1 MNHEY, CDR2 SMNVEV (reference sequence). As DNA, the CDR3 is TGTGCCAGCAGTGTTACAGGGAACTATGGCTACACCTTC. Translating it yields CASSVTGNYGYTF.

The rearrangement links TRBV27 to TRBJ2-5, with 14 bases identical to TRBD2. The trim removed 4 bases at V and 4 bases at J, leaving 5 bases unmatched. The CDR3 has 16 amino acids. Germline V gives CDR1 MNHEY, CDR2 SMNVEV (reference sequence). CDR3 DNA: TGTGCCAGCAGTTCGGGACTAGCGGGGGTACGAGAGACCCAGTACTTC. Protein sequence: CASSSGLAGVRETQYF.

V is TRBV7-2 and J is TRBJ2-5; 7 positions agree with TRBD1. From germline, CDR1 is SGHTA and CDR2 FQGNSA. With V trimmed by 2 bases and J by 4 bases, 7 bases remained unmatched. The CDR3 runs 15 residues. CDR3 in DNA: TGTGCCAGCAGCTTAACAGGGGCTAAGGGAGAGACCCAGTACTTC. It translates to CASSLTGAKGETQYF.

In DNA form, the CDR3 reads TGTGCCAGCAGCCGATCCAGTAGGGGCCTTGGAAACACCATATATTTT. Protein sequence: CASSRSSRGLGNTIYF. The chain is built from TRBV7-6 and TRBJ1-3, with a weak D call TRBD1 (5 bases). Trimming cost V 5 bases and J 3 bases, with 17 bases left between them. The CDR3 sequence is 16 residues long. Germline V gene data show CDR1 as SGHVS and CDR2 as FNYEAQ.

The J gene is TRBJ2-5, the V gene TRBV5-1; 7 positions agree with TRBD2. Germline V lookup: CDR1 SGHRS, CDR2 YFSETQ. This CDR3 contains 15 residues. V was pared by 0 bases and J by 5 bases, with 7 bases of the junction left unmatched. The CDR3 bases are TGCGCCAGCAGCTTGGGGAGCGGGGTGAAGGAGACCCAGTACTTC. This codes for CASSLGSGVKETQYF.

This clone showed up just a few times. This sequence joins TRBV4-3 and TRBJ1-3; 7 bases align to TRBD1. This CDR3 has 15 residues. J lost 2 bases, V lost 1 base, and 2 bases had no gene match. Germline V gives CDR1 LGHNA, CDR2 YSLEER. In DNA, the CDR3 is TGCGCCAGCAGCCAAGGTACAGGGGCTGGAAACACCATATATTTT. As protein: CASSQGTGAGNTIYF.

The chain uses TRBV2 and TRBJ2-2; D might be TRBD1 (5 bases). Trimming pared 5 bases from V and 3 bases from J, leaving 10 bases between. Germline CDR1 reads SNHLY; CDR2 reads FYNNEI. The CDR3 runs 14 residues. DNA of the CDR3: TGTGCCAGCAGTCGAAGGGGTTACACCGGGGAGCTGTTTTTT. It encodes CASSRRGYTGELFF.

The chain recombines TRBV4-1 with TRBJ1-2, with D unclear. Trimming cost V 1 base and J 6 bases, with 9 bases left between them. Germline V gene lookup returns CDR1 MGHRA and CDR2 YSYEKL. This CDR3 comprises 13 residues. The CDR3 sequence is CASSQGGRDGYTF. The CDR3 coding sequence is TGCGCCAGCAGCCAAGGAGGGCGGGATGGCTACACCTTC.

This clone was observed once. The CDR3 spells CAWSNTGVGELFF. Here the CDR3 DNA reads TGTGCCTGGAGTAACACAGGGGTAGGGGAGCTGTTTTTT. The genes are TRBV30 and TRBJ2-2; 7 nucleotides line up with TRBD1. The germline V gene has CDR1 GTSNPN and CDR2 SVGIG (reference sequence). With V trimmed by 2 bases and J by 8 bases, 5 bases remained unmatched. This CDR3 contains 13 residues.

The CDR3 region is CASSLAGGSGYTF. In DNA form, the CDR3 reads TGTGCCAGCAGCCTGGCGGGGGGCAGTGGCTACACCTTC. The genes are TRBV7-9 and TRBJ1-2, with a weak D call TRBD1 (6 bases). This CDR3 has 13 amino acids. Germline V lookup: CDR1 SEHNR, CDR2 FQNEAQ (reference sequence). Trimming took off 5 bases at V and 7 bases at J, with 14 bases between the two ends.

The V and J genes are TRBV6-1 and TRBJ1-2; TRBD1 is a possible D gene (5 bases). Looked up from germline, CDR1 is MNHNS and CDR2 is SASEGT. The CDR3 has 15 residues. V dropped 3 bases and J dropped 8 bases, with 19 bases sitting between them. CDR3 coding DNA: TGTGCCAGCAGTGACCTGCGACAGAGCCGAACGGGCTACACCTTC. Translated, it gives CASSDLRQSRTGYTF.

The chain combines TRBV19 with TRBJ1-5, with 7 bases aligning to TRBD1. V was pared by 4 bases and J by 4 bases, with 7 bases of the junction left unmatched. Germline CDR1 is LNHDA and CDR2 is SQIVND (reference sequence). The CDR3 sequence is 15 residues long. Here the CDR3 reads CASSSGQALNQPQHF. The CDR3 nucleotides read TGTGCCAGTAGTAGTGGACAGGCGCTAAATCAGCCCCAGCATTTT.

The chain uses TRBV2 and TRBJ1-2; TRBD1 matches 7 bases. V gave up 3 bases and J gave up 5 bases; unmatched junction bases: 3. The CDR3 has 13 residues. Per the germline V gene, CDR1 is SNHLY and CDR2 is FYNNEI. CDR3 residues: CASSEGQKYGYTF. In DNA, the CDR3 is TGTGCCAGCAGTGAGGGACAGAAGTATGGCTACACCTTC.

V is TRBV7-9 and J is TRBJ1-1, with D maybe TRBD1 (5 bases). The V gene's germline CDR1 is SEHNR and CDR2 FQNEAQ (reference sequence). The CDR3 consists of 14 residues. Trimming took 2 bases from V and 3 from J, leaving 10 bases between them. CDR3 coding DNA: TGTGCCAGCAGCTTACTCAGGACACACACTGAAGCTTTCTTT. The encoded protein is CASSLLRTHTEAFF. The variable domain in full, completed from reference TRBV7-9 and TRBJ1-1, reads DTGVSQNPRHKITKRGQNVTFRCDPISEHNRLYWYRQTLGQGPEFLTYFQNEAQLEKSRLLSDRFSAERPKGSFSTLEIQRTEQGDSAMYLCASSLLRTHTEAFFGQGTRLTVV.

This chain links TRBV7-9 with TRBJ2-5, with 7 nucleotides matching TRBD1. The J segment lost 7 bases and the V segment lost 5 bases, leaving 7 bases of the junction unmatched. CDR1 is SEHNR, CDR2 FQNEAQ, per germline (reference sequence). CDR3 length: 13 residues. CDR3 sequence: CASSPGQSRTQYF. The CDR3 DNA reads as TGTGCCAGCAGCCCGGGACAGTCAAGGACCCAGTACTTC.